This entry concerns a single T cell receptor beta chain. This receptor's antigen is unknown. Within one base of it there is no much larger clone, and no base qualities were kept. TCR beta CDR3 regions were amplified from RNA transcripts. A first-round RT-PCR of the TCR CDR3 used the HTBI primer set with the Qiagen OneStep RT-PCR kit. The libraries were constructed in a second round of multiplex PCR and then size-selected and purified. Paired-end sequencing of the libraries was performed with 100 bp reads on an Illumina HiSeq2000. Per the source publication's procedure: Raw data were processed with SOAPnuke, discarding reads with adapters, uncalled bases, mean Phred below 15, or no exact constant-primer or identifier match. COPE v1.2.5 was used to merge high-quality paired reads, and clonotypes were defined as unique nucleotide sequences. MiTCR v1.1 was used to align the clonotypes against IMGT TRBV, TRBD and TRBJ reference segments. The analysis included only V-J combinations with a frequency above 0.0001, which together covered around 99% of the repertoires. A TCS score was defined as the ratio between F50 (clonal expansion) and ExV (chaos), using BLOSUM62-based TCRdist between CDR3 peptides within each V-J. Welch's t-statistics and random forest reduced approximately 520 V-J features to 10 to 15, which were used in a naive Bayes classifier (R e1071). In-frame beta chains were kept once TCRdb had trimmed the public reads at Q25 with fastp and called clones with MiXCR. When rows share a CDR3 protein, they turn into one entry using the most common DNA and genes. These V and J calls originate from TCRdb's pipeline instead of the authors' own analysis. The table for this sample lists more than 550,000 distinct CDR3 sequences; roughly a sixth of them were counted only once. The ten largest clones represent 16% of the sample.

The junction carries 11 bases between V and J, which are trimmed by 5 bases and 9 bases respectively. From cysteine to phenylalanine, the CDR3 is 13 amino acids long. Only the CDR3 portion is preserved as DNA: 39 bases, with reading frame beginning at the first base. Reading the germline V gene gives CDR1 SGHTA and CDR2 FQGNSA. The record originates from a study of T cells in Graves' hyperthyroidism and ophthalmopathy (dated by TCRdb to about 2019). Concerning the study at large: Peripheral blood was collected at initial diagnosis, before any treatment. The approximately 100 discovery patients were randomly divided into training and test sets at a 7:3 ratio. In addition, the study compared T-cell repertoires in thyroid tissue and in blood from six Graves' hyperthyroidism patients. Prospective prediction of ophthalmopathy was tested in an independent validation cohort consisting of 18 to 20 hyperthyroidism patients and some 15 patients who later progressed to ophthalmopathy. The paper reports TCR Vbeta CDR3 sequencing of approximately 140 peripheral blood samples: around 41 ophthalmopathy, some 80 hyperthyroidism and 17 progressor patients. A discovery cohort of approximately 97 patients, about 40 with Graves' ophthalmopathy and 55 to 60 with stable Graves' hyperthyroidism, was used to find distinguishing TCR V-J signatures. Once sampling was done, hyperthyroidism patients were given methimazole at a starting dose of 30 mg daily, whereas ophthalmopathy patients were given high-dose intravenous methylprednisolone. Overall study results and their limits: A model built on a 13 V-J signature distinguished ophthalmopathy from stable hyperthyroidism, reaching roughly 88% sensitivity and around 81% specificity in cross-validation and 80%/75% in testing. No statistical method was used to set the sample size in advance, and investigators knew the group allocation. During validation, the model predicted progression to ophthalmopathy a median of approximately 6.5 months ahead of onset, with roughly 65% sensitivity and roughly 72% specificity. Most expanded thyroid clonotypes (frequency above 0.001) were also detected in blood, a finding suggesting that blood repertoires may reflect thyroid immune responses.

The hyperthyroidism patients were between 18 and 65 years old and newly diagnosed, with a disease duration of less than 2 months. The study excluded patients with uncontrolled infections, other autoimmune diseases, pregnancy or lactation. Diagnoses were established on the basis of clinical symptoms, serum thyroxine and TRAb, thyroid ultrasound, and orbital computed tomography. Blood from progressor patients was collected at the time of first diagnosis with hyperthyroidism, before any ophthalmopathy symptoms had appeared. Ficoll-Paque density gradient centrifugation was used to isolate PBMCs from 8 to 10 ml of fresh peripheral blood. Progressor patients were defined as those initially diagnosed with Graves' hyperthyroidism in whom ophthalmopathy developed during follow-up. Total RNA was extracted using Trizol reagent, and RNA quality was assessed on an Agilent 2100 Bioanalyzer.

The sequence was obtained from a woman aged 45-65 years with Graves' hyperthyroidism that later progressed to Graves' ophthalmopathy. The chain links TRBV7-2 with TRBJ1-6; there is no confident call for the D gene. Material: blood. The CDR3 region has the sequence CASSISRGSPLHF. The nucleotide sequence is TGTGCCAGCAGCATAAGCCGTGGTTCACCCCTCCACTTT. The entire variable domain, with the stretches around the CDR3 drawn from the reference TRBV7-2 and TRBJ1-6 proteins, is GAGVSQSPSNKVTEKGKDVELRCDPISGHTALYWYRQSLGQGLEFLIYFQGNSAPDKSGLPSDRFSAERTGGSVSTLTIQRTQQEDSAVYLCASSISRGSPLHFGNGTRLTVT.